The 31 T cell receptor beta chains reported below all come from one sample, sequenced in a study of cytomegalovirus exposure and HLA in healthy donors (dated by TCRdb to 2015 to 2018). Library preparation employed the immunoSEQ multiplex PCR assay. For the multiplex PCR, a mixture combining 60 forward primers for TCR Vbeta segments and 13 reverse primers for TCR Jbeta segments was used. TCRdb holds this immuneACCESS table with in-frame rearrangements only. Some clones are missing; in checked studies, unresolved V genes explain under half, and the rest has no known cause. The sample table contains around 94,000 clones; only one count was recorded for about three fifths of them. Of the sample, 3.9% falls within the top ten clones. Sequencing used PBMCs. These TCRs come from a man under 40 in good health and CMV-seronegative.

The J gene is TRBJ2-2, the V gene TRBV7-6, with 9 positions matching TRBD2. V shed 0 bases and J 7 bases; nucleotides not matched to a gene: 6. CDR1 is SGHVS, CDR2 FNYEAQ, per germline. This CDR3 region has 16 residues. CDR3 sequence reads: CASSLARGRAFGELFF. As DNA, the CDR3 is TGTGCCAGCAGCTTAGCTCGCGGGAGGGCCTTCGGGGAGCTGTTTTTT.

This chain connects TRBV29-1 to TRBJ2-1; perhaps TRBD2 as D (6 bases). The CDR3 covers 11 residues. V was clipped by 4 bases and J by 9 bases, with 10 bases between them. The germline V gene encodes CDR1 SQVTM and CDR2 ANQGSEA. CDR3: CSVVVRGEQFF. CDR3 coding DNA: TGCAGCGTTGTAGTGCGGGGTGAGCAGTTCTTC.

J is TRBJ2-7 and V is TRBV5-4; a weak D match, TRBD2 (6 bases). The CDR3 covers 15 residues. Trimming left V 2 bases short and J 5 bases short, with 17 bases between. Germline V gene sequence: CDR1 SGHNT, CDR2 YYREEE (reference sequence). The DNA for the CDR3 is TGTGCCAGCAGCTTCCACGGGGGTCTCGGGGACGAGCAGTACTTC. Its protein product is CASSFHGGLGDEQYF.

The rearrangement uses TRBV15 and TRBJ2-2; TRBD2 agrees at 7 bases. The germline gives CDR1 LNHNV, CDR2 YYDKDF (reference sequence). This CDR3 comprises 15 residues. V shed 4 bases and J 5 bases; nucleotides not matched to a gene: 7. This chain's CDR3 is CATSIYTGGTGELFF. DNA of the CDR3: TGTGCCACCAGCATATATACCGGGGGGACCGGGGAGCTGTTTTTT.

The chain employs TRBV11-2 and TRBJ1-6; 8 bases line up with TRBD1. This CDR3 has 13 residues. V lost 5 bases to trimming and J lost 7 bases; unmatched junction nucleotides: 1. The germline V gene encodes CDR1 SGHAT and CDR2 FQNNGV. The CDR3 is CASSRQGNSPLHF. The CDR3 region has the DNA TGTGCCAGCAGCCGACAGGGGAATTCACCCCTCCACTTT.

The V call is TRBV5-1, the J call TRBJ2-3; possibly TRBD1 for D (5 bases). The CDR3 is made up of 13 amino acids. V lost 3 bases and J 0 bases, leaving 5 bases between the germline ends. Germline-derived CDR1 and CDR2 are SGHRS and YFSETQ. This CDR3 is CASSSGSTDTQYF. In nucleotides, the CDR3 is TGCGCCAGCAGCTCAGGGAGCACAGATACGCAGTATTTT.

DNA for the CDR3: TGTGCCAGCAGCCGGGGGGGACAGGGATGGAGTTATGGCTACACCTTC. It encodes CASSRGGQGWSYGYTF. The chain employs TRBV7-9 and TRBJ1-2, with TRBD1 matching over 9 bases. The CDR3 length is 16 residues. CDR1 is SEHNR and CDR2 is FQNEAQ in the germline V gene (reference sequence). Trimming cost V 5 bases and J 5 bases; bases outside gene matches: 12.

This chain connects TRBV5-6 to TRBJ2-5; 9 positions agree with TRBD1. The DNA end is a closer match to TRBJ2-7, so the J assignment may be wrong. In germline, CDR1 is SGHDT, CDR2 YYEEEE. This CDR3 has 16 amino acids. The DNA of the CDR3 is TGTGCCAGCAGCTTAAATACCGGGACAGGGTCCTACGAGCAGTACTTC. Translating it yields CASSLNTGTGSYEQYF.

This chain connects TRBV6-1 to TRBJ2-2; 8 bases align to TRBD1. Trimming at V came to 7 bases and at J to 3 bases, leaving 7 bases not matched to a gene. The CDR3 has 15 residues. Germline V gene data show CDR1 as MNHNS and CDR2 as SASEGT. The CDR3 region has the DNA TGTGCCAGCACCCGACAGGGGCCATACACCGGGGAGCTGTTTTTT. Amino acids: CASTRQGPYTGELFF.

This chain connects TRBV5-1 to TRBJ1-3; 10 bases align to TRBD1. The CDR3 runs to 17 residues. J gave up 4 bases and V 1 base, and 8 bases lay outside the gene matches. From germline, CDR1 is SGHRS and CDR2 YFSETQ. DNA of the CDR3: TGCGCCAGCAGCTTGAAGGGGACAGGGGATTTCGGAAACACCATATATTTT. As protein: CASSLKGTGDFGNTIYF.

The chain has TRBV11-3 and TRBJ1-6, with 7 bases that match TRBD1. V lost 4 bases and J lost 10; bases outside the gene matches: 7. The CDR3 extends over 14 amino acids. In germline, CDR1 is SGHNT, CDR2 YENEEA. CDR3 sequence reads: CASSWGDSGSPLHF. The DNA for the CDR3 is TGTGCCAGCAGCTGGGGGGACAGTGGATCACCCCTCCACTTT.

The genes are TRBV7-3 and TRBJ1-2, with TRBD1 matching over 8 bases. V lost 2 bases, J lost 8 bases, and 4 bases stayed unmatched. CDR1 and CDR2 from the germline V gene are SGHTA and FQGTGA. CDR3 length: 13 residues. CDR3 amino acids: CASSLQGALGYTF. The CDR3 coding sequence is TGTGCCAGCAGCTTACAGGGGGCTTTGGGCTACACCTTC.

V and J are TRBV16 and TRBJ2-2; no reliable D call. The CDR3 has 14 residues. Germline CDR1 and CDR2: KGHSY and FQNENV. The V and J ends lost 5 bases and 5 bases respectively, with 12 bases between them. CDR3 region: CASSSFAVTGELFF. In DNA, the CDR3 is TGTGCCAGCAGCTCCTTTGCGGTTACCGGGGAGCTGTTTTTT.

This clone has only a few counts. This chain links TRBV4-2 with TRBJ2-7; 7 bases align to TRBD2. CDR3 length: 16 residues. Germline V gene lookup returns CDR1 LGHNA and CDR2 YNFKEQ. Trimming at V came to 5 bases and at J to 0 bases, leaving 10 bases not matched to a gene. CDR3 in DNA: TGTGCCAGCAGCAGGCGTTTATCGGGGGGCTCCTACGAGCAGTACTTC. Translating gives CASSRRLSGGSYEQYF.

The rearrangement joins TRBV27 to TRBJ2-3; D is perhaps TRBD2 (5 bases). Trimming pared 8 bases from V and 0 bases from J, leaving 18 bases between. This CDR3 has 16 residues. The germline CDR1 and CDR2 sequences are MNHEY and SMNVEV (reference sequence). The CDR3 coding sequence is TGTGCCAGCTCTGGAGGAAGAAGTTATAGCACAGATACGCAGTATTTT. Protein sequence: CASSGGRSYSTDTQYF.

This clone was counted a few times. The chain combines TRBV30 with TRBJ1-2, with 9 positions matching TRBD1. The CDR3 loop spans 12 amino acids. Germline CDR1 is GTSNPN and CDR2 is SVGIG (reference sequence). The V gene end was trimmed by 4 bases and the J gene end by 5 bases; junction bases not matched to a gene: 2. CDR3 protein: CAWTTGGYGYTF. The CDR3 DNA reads TGTGCCTGGACGACAGGGGGTTATGGCTACACCTTC.

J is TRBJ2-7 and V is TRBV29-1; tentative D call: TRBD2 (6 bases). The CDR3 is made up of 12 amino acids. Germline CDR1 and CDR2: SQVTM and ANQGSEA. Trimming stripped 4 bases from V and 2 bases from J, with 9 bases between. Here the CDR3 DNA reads TGCAGCGTTGCGGAGCGGGCCTACGAGCAGTACTTC. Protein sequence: CSVAERAYEQYF.

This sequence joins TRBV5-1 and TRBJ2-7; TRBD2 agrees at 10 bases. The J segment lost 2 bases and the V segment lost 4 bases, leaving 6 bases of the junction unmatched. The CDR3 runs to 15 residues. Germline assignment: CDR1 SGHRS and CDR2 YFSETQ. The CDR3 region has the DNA TGCGCCAGCAGCCCCGGACTAGCGGAGGCCTACGAGCAGTACTTC. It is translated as CASSPGLAEAYEQYF. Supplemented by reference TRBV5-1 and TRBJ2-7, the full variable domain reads KAGVTQTPRYLIKTRGQQVTLSCSPISGHRSVSWYQQTPGQGLQFLFEYFSETQRNKGNFPGRFSGRQFSNSRSEMNVSTLELGDSALYLCASSPGLAEAYEQYFGPGTRLTVT.

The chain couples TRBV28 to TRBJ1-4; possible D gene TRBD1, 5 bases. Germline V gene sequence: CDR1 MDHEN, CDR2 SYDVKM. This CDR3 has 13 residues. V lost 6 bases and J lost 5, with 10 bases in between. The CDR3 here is CASRQGPNEKLFF. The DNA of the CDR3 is TGTGCCAGCAGGCAGGGCCCGAATGAAAAACTGTTTTTT.

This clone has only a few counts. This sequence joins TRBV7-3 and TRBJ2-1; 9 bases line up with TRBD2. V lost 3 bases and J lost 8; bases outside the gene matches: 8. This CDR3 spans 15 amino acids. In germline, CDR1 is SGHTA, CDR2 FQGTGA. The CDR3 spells CASSFGGRAVDEQFF. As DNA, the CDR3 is TGTGCCAGCAGCTTTGGCGGGAGGGCTGTAGATGAGCAGTTCTTC.

Here the CDR3 reads CASSSSGGAYTGELFF. The CDR3 DNA reads TGTGCCAGCAGCTCCTCAGGTGGTGCTTACACCGGGGAGCTGTTTTTT. V gene TRBV7-3 combines with J gene TRBJ2-2; D uncertain. The ends were cut back, 4 bases at V and 3 bases at J, with 15 bases in the middle. From germline, CDR1 is SGHTA and CDR2 FQGTGA. The CDR3 totals 16 residues.

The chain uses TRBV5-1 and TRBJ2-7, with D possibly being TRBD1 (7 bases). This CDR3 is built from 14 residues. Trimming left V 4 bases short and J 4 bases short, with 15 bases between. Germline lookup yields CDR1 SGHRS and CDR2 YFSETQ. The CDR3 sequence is CASSPGAGGYEQYF. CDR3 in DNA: TGCGCCAGCAGCCCGGGGGCAGGGGGTTACGAGCAGTACTTC.

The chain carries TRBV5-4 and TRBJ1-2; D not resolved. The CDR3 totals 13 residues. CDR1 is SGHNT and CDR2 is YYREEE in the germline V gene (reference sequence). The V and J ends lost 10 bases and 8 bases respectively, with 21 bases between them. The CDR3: CACGAGLVYGYTF. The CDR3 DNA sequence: TGTGCCTGCGGAGCGGGATTGGTATACGGCTACACCTTC.

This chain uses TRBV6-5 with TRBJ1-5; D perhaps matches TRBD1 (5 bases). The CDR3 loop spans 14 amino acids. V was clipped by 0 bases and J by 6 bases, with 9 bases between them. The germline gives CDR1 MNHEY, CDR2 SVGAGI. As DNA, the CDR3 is TGTGCCAGCAGTTACTCGGGGGGAACTCAGCCCCAGCATTTT. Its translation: CASSYSGGTQPQHF.

Here the CDR3 DNA reads TGTGCCACGTCAGAGGGCAATCAGCCCCAGCATTTT. Protein sequence: CATSEGNQPQHF. The chain combines TRBV10-3 with TRBJ1-5, with D unclear. V was shortened by 10 bases and J by 2 bases, with 9 bases between the two germline ends. The germline CDR1 and CDR2 sequences are ENHRY and SYGVKD. The CDR3 has 12 residues.

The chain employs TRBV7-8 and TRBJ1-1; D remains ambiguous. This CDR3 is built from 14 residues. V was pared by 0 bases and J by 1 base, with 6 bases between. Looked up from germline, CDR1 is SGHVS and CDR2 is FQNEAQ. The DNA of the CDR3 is TGTGCCAGCAGCTTAGCTAGACAGAACACTGAAGCTTTCTTT. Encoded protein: CASSLARQNTEAFF.

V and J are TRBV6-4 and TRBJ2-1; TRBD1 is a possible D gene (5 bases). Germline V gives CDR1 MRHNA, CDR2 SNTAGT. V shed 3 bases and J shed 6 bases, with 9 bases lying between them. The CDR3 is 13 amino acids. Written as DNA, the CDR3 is TGTGCCAGCAGTGAACAGGACGGCAATGAGCAGTTCTTC. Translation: CASSEQDGNEQFF.

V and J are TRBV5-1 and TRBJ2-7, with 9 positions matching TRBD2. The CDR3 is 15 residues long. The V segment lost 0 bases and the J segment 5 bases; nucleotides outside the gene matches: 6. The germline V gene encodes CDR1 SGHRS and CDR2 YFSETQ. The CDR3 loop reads CASSLEASGIDEQYF. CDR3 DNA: TGCGCCAGCAGCTTGGAGGCTAGCGGGATCGACGAGCAGTACTTC.

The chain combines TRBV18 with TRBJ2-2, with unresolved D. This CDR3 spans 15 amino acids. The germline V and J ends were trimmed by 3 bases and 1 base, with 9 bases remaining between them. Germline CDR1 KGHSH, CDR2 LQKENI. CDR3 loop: CASSPAARNTGELFF. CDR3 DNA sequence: TGTGCCAGCTCACCCGCGGCTCGGAACACCGGGGAGCTGTTTTTT.

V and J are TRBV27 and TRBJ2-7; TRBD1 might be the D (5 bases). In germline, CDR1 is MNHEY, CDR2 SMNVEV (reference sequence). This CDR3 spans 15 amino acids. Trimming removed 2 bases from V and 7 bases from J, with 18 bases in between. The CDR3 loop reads CASSLAGPPAGEQYF. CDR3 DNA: TGTGCCAGCAGTTTAGCAGGGCCGCCCGCTGGAGAGCAGTACTTC.

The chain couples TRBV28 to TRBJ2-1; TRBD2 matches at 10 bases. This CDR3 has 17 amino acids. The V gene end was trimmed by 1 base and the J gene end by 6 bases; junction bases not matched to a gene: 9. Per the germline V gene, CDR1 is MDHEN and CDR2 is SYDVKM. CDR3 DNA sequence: TGTGCCAGCAGTTTATCCTTGACTAGCGGGCTTATCAATGAGCAGTTCTTC. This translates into CASSLSLTSGLINEQFF.